A selection of T cell receptor beta chains follows, all from one sample in a study of blood T cell repertoires in COVID-19. TCRdb keeps only in-frame clones here, not all; method: immunoSEQ multiplex PCR. This table holds under 350,000 clones, roughly nine tenths found once. The sequenced sample consisted of PBMCs or T cells enriched from blood (not recorded which). Receptors were obtained from a woman aged 40-49 years who had recovered from COVID-19. Each CDR3 is given without its conserved first and last residue. The order of the fields is CDR3 length, V gene, J gene, CDR3 protein.

>15|TRBV27|TRBJ2-1
ASSPFSGRGSYNEQF
>14|TRBV19|TRBJ1-5
ASSMRGAGDNQPQH
>11|TRBV4-1|TRBJ1-2
ASSPRQDYGYT
>13|TRBV28|TRBJ1-2
ASSFGQTGSYGYT
>12|TRBV5-5|TRBJ1-4
ASSRGAEGEKLF
>16|TRBV27|TRBJ2-7
ASSPLGLAGGVVGEQY
>13|TRBV4-3|TRBJ2-1
ASSQQGTSYNEQF
>13|TRBV7-9|TRBJ2-1
ASSSQGIPYNEQF
>14|TRBV5-1|TRBJ2-2
ASSLDGTGLAGELF
>11|TRBV27|TRBJ2-7
ASSWARDYEQY
>12|TRBV7-2|TRBJ2-3
ASSQGAGTDTQY
>11|TRBV2|TRBJ1-1
ASSESGFTEAF
>13|TRBV9|TRBJ1-5
ASSAGTGSWQPQH
>14|TRBV27|TRBJ1-3
ASSPRASPSGNTIY
>12|TRBV7-8|TRBJ1-1
ASNRGIDNTEAF
>11|TRBV7-8|TRBJ1-6
ASSFYEYSPLH
>11|TRBV6-5|TRBJ1-2
ASSRGQGLGYT
>12|TRBV10-2|TRBJ1-2
ASSDPSGFGGYT
>13|TRBV6-5|TRBJ2-6
ASRTGPSGANVLT
>14|TRBV7-9|TRBJ1-1
ASSPSGQGSRTEAF
>11|TRBV30|TRBJ1-2
AWSVGQGGGYT
>12|TRBV14|TRBJ2-7
ASSQTSGSYEQY
>12|TRBV5-1|TRBJ1-2
ASSARDSSYGYT
>15|TRBV18|TRBJ1-4
ASSPRDRSVTNEKLF
>11|TRBV7-3|TRBJ1-6
ASSLLGTPPLH
>14|TRBV3-1/TRBV3-2|TRBJ2-5
ASSRPGLPIGETQY
>11|TRBV5-1|TRBJ1-1
ASSLWTDVDAF
>12|TRBV9|TRBJ1-5
ASSPTGSNQPQH
>14|TRBV6-5|TRBJ2-7
ASSSQTSGTNYEQY
>15|TRBV5-1|TRBJ1-2
ASSASPPQGARDGYT
>11|TRBV6-1|TRBJ1-2
ASSEADRTGYT
>14|TRBV15|TRBJ2-2
ATSRESGFNTGELF
>10|TRBV30|TRBJ2-1
AWQDNPLILF
>14|TRBV9|TRBJ2-3
ASSRLGQPGTDTQY
>15|TRBV7-9|TRBJ2-1
ASSLGGGTGVYNEQF
>13|TRBV2|TRBJ2-5
ASSRLAGGKETQY
>13|TRBV15|TRBJ1-5
ATSRVRGRNQPQH
>12|TRBV27|TRBJ1-2
ASSKDRLNYGYT
>12|TRBV3-1/TRBV3-2|TRBJ2-5
ASSRDRAQETQY
>15|TRBV7-2|TRBJ1-2
ASSSPGGQEGAYGYT
>11|TRBV20-1|TRBJ2-7
SASYRESYEQY
>12|TRBV5-1|TRBJ2-5
ASSLKEYQETQY
>13|TRBV7-6|TRBJ2-6
ASSGRVSGANVLT
>13|TRBV27|TRBJ2-5
ASSALQGMWETQY
>15|TRBV6-2/TRBV6-3|TRBJ2-1
ASSGGLAGAPINEQF
>10|TRBV5-6|TRBJ1-2
ASSFSNYGYT
>17|TRBV4-1|TRBJ1-4
ASSQDWGREDVTNEKLF
>11|TRBV12-3/TRBV12-4|TRBJ2-5
ASSPTGKETQY
>12|TRBV11-3|TRBJ1-1
ASSLNWPNTEAF
>13|TRBV24-1|TRBJ2-3
ATEKREMVTDTQY
>12|TRBV24-1|TRBJ2-3
ATIDREVTDTQY
>10|TRBV2|TRBJ1-5
ASNLGVQPQH
>17|TRBV14|TRBJ1-2
ASSQEFGTGVFANYGYT
>15|TRBV3-1/TRBV3-2|TRBJ2-1
ASSRSSGGAENNEQF
>11|TRBV18|TRBJ1-2
ASSQDTSYGYT